Listed below are T cell receptor beta chains from one sample, sequenced in a study of T cell responses to AZD1222 COVID-19 vaccine. Repertoires were generated with immunoSEQ multiplex PCR, while TCRdb's copy carries only in-frame clones and drops some. The sample contains some 150,000 clones, 75% to 95% of which appear only once. Here the sequenced sample was peripheral blood, taken on day 0 of MenACWY control vaccination. The receptors stem from an adult in good health. The CDR3 runs from the conserved cysteine through the conserved F or W. D genes are given only for firm matches. Expanded clones are given a class, and other clones once, few, many or no size at all.

>TRBV7-3|-|-|TRBJ2-1
TGTGCCAGCAGGATAGACAACTACAATGAGCAGTTCTTC
CASRIDNYNEQFF
>TRBV5-1|-|-|TRBJ2-1
TGCGCCAGCAGCTTGGTTACCGGGCCCTACAATGAGCAGTTCTTC
CASSLVTGPYNEQFF
>TRBV27|-|-|TRBJ1-5
TGTGCCAGCAGTTCAGGGAGAGGCAATCAGCCCCAGCATTTT
CASSSGRGNQPQHF
>TRBV29-1|TRBD1|-|TRBJ1-2
TGCAGCGTCGTTCCGGGACAGGGATATAGCTACACCTTC
CSVVPGQGYSYTF
>TRBV10-2|TRBD1|-|TRBJ1-6
TGCGCCAGCAGTGACAAGACGGGGACAGGGGTTAATTCACCCCTCCACTTT
CASSDKTGTGVNSPLHF
>TRBV7-9|TRBD1|few|TRBJ2-7
TGTGCCAGCAGCCCGGGACAGATGGCCTACGAGCAGTACTTC
CASSPGQMAYEQYF
>TRBV27|TRBD1|-|TRBJ1-2
TGTGCCAGACCGAGACAGGGGCCTAACTATGGCTACACCTTC
CARPRQGPNYGYTF
>TRBV30|-|-|TRBJ1-5
TGTGCCTGGAGTGTGAAACGGGCTGGTGGCCAGCCCCAGCATTTT
CAWSVKRAGGQPQHF
>TRBV3-1/TRBV3-2|-|-|TRBJ2-1
TGTGCCAGCAGCCAGATAGCGAGCTCCTACAATGAGCAGTTCTTC
CASSQIASSYNEQFF
>TRBV6-5|-|-|TRBJ1-3
TGTGCCAGCAGTACGACAGATGGCGGAAACACCATATATTTT
CASSTTDGGNTIYF
>TRBV7-9|TRBD1|once|TRBJ1-6
TGTGCCAGCAGCCCTCGGGACAGGGAACCACCCCTCCACTTT
CASSPRDREPPLHF
>TRBV19|TRBD1|-|TRBJ2-7
TGTGCCAGTAGTATTTCGGACAGGGGAACCTACGAGCAGTACTTC
CASSISDRGTYEQYF
>TRBV5-4|-|-|TRBJ2-4
TGTGCCAGCAGCTCCACCGCTACCGGACTAGCCAAAAACATTCAGTACTTC
CASSSTATGLAKNIQYF
>TRBV7-9|TRBD2|few|TRBJ2-3
TGTGCCGGACTAGCTAGGGTCGGAGATACGCAGTATTTT
CAGLARVGDTQYF
>TRBV6-5|-|-|TRBJ1-2
TGTGCCAGCCATGACAGAGCCTATGGCTACACCTTC
CASHDRAYGYTF
>TRBV12-3/TRBV12-4|-|once|TRBJ2-2
TGTGCCAGTAGGAGGGAGAACACCGGGGAGCTGTTTTTT
CASRRENTGELFF
>TRBV7-9|-|-|TRBJ1-5
TGTGCCAGCAGCCTGGACCGTACGCAGCCCCAGCATTTT
CASSLDRTQPQHF
>TRBV19|TRBD1|once|TRBJ2-1
TGTGCCAGTAGCCAGATCGGGACAGGGGTCTACAATGAGCAGTTCTTC
CASSQIGTGVYNEQFF
>TRBV28|TRBD1|-|TRBJ2-7
TGTGCCAGCAGTCCCATGACAGGGGGGATAGGCGAGCAGTACTTC
CASSPMTGGIGEQYF
>TRBV5-1|-|-|TRBJ2-1
TGCGCCAGCAGCTCCTATGGGAGAGTCAATGAGCAGTTCTTC
CASSSYGRVNEQFF
>TRBV19|-|-|TRBJ1-6
TGTGCCAGTAGTCGGGACCAACAGCGGAATTCACCCCTCCACTTT
CASSRDQQRNSPLHF
>TRBV2|-|-|TRBJ1-3
TGTGCCAGCAGTGAGGAGGTTCCCTCTGGAAACACCATATATTTT
CASSEEVPSGNTIYF
>TRBV9|TRBD2|-|TRBJ2-7
TGTGCCAGCAGCCTCGGGACTAGCGGACCCAGAAGTTACGAGCAGTACTTC
CASSLGTSGPRSYEQYF
>TRBV7-8|-|-|TRBJ1-2
TGTGCCAGCAGCCCGGCGGCAGTGGGCAACTATGGCTACACCTTC
CASSPAAVGNYGYTF
>TRBV5-1|TRBD2|-|TRBJ2-3
TGCGCCAGCAGAGGGGCGGGAGGGCTAGATACGCAGTATTTT
CASRGAGGLDTQYF
>TRBV6-5|-|-|TRBJ2-3
TGTGCCAGCAGTTCAGGGTTTTGGGGCACAGATACGCAGTATTTT
CASSSGFWGTDTQYF
>TRBV10-3|-|-|TRBJ2-7
TGTGCCACATGCTTAGACAGCTCCTACGAGCAGTACTTC
CATCLDSSYEQYF
>TRBV6-5|TRBD2|-|TRBJ2-2
TGTGCCAGCAGTTCCCTAGCGGGAGTTGTCACCGGGGAGCTGTTTTTT
CASSSLAGVVTGELFF
>TRBV28|-|-|TRBJ1-3
TGTGCCAGCAGCCAAGACCTTTCCTCTGGAAACACCATATATTTT
CASSQDLSSGNTIYF
>TRBV7-8|-|-|TRBJ1-2
TGTGCCAGCAGCCCGGAGGGCAGCACTAACTATGGCTACACCTTC
CASSPEGSTNYGYTF
>TRBV5-1|TRBD2|-|TRBJ2-5
TGCGCCAGCAGCTGGGCCGGGCGCGGGGGGGAGACCCAGTACTTC
CASSWAGRGGETQYF
>TRBV7-3|-|-|TRBJ2-5
TGTGCCAGCAGCCGCTTGGGGGTGGGCGGGGAGACCCAGTACTTC
CASSRLGVGGETQYF
>TRBV18|-|medium-sized|TRBJ1-2
TGTGCCAGCACCTCGGACCCGGCCAGAGGCTACACCTTC
CASTSDPARGYTF
>TRBV5-5|TRBD1|-|TRBJ1-4
TGTGCCAGCAGCACCTACAGGGGTGGTAATGAAAAACTGTTTTTT
CASSTYRGGNEKLFF
>TRBV6-6|-|once|TRBJ1-2
TGTGCCAGCAGGACCAGGTCCTTGGGCTACACCTTC
CASRTRSLGYTF
>TRBV28|-|-|TRBJ2-7
TGTGCCAGCAGCACGTTACAGGTCTCCTACGAGCAGTACTTC
CASSTLQVSYEQYF
>TRBV12-3/TRBV12-4|TRBD1|-|TRBJ1-5
TGTGCCAGCAGTTCACAGGGGAATCAGCCCCAGCATTTT
CASSSQGNQPQHF
>TRBV3-1/TRBV3-2|TRBD1|-|TRBJ1-4
TGTGCCAGCAGCCCAAATCTTCCGGGACAGGGGATGTCAAAACTGTTTTTT
CASSPNLPGQGMSKLFF
>TRBV5-1|TRBD1|few|TRBJ1-4
TGCGCCAGCAGCTTGAACAGGGGTGAAAAACTGTTTTTT
CASSLNRGEKLFF
>TRBV2|-|-|TRBJ1-5
TGTGCCAGCACTACGCACAATCAGCCCCAGCATTTT
CASTTHNQPQHF
>TRBV12-3/TRBV12-4|TRBD2|-|TRBJ2-3
TGTGCCAGCAGTTGGACTAGTTATGATACGCAGTATTTT
CASSWTSYDTQYF
>TRBV28|-|-|TRBJ1-1
TGTGCCAGCAGTTTAATGCAGACTGAAGCTTTCTTT
CASSLMQTEAFF
>TRBV18|-|-|TRBJ1-2
TGTGCCAGCTCACCGGGGCAGGGGTCTGACTATGGCTACACCTTC
CASSPGQGSDYGYTF
>TRBV12-5|-|-|TRBJ1-1
TGTGCTAGTCGGGGCCCGGGACTGCCGAACACTGAAGCTTTCTTT
CASRGPGLPNTEAFF
>TRBV28|-|once|TRBJ1-2
TGTGCCAGCAGTTTCGTCAGATATGGCTACACCTTC
CASSFVRYGYTF
>TRBV15|-|-|TRBJ1-2
TGTGCCACCAGCAGGGACCAGAACCGAGCCCATGGCTACACCTTC
CATSRDQNRAHGYTF